Listed below are T cell receptor beta chains from one sample, sequenced in a study of metastatic and nonmetastatic thyroid tumors. MiXCR was used by TCRdb to re-call the PCR reads. Here the sample spans over 10,000 clones, roughly 31% being singletons. The source material was tumor tissue. All receptors derive from a male donor with papillary thyroid cancer or a benign thyroid nodule (not recorded which). Some clones in this sample may be carry-over from other donors' samples. Each CDR3 is given with its conserved first and last residue. Fields, in order: V gene, J gene, clone size, D gene, CDR3 protein, CDR3 DNA. A D gene is named only where the DNA matches it firmly. Size values are once, few and many counts, or a class for expanded clones, and some rows have none.

V: TRBV20-1; J: TRBJ2-3; size: medium-sized; D: NA; CDR3: CSARGRQETNTQYF; DNA: TGCAGTGCCCGCGGACGGCAAGAAACGAATACGCAGTATTTT
V: TRBV28; J: TRBJ2-7; size: NA; D: NA; CDR3: CASSFSSEAYEQYF; DNA: TGTGCCAGCAGTTTTTCCAGTGAGGCCTACGAGCAGTACTTC
V: TRBV4-1; J: TRBJ1-5; size: NA; D: NA; CDR3: CASSQDVTGKDQPQHF; DNA: TGCGCCAGCAGCCAAGACGTAACGGGGAAGGATCAGCCCCAGCATTTT
V: TRBV30; J: TRBJ1-2; size: NA; D: NA; CDR3: CAWRTGRFYGYTF; DNA: TGTGCCTGGAGGACGGGACGCTTCTATGGCTACACCTTC
V: TRBV6-4; J: TRBJ2-1; size: NA; D: NA; CDR3: CASSDSAGAGNEQFF; DNA: TGTGCCAGCAGTGACTCTGCGGGGGCGGGTAATGAGCAGTTCTTC
V: TRBV7-3; J: TRBJ2-3; size: many; D: TRBD1; CDR3: CASSSGQGTWDTQYF; DNA: TGTGCCAGCAGCTCCGGACAGGGTACCTGGGATACGCAGTATTTT
V: TRBV6-2/TRBV6-3; J: TRBJ1-1; size: few; D: TRBD1; CDR3: CASSYRGQGGPEAFF; DNA: TGTGCCAGCAGTTACCGCGGACAGGGTGGCCCTGAAGCTTTCTTT
V: TRBV20-1; J: TRBJ1-1; size: many; D: NA; CDR3: CSARDPTEAFF; DNA: TGCAGTGCTAGAGATCCCACTGAAGCTTTCTTT
V: TRBV5-1; J: TRBJ1-1; size: NA; D: TRBD1; CDR3: CASIITGDEAFF; DNA: TGCGCCAGCATAATAACAGGGGATGAAGCTTTCTTT
V: TRBV4-1; J: TRBJ2-7; size: large; D: TRBD2; CDR3: CASSQDRGTNEQYF; DNA: TGCGCCAGCAGCCAAGATCGGGGGACTAACGAGCAGTACTTC
V: TRBV5-1; J: TRBJ2-5; size: many; D: NA; CDR3: CASSLQRWETQYF; DNA: TGCGCCAGCAGCTTACAGCGGTGGGAGACCCAGTACTTC
V: TRBV15; J: TRBJ2-3; size: NA; D: TRBD1; CDR3: CATSREGQGAPTDTQYF; DNA: TGTGCCACCAGCAGAGAGGGACAGGGGGCTCCAACAGATACGCAGTATTTT
V: TRBV3-1; J: TRBJ2-3; size: NA; D: NA; CDR3: CASSQGGADTQYF; DNA: TGTGCCAGCAGCCAAGGGGGCGCAGATACGCAGTATTTT
V: TRBV4-3; J: TRBJ2-7; size: few; D: NA; CDR3: CASSQELPESYEQYF; DNA: TGCGCCAGCAGCCAAGAACTTCCGGAGTCCTACGAGCAGTACTTC
V: TRBV24-1; J: TRBJ2-5; size: few; D: TRBD2; CDR3: CATSDPTSGGQETQYF; DNA: TGTGCCACCAGTGACCCAACTAGCGGGGGACAAGAGACCCAGTACTTC
V: TRBV10-3; J: TRBJ2-5; size: many; D: TRBD2; CDR3: CAIRERGDLQETQYF; DNA: TGTGCCATCAGAGAGCGGGGGGACCTTCAAGAGACCCAGTACTTC
V: TRBV6-1; J: TRBJ2-2; size: few; D: NA; CDR3: CASREALGHSNTGELFF; DNA: TGTGCCAGCAGGGAGGCGTTGGGACATTCGAACACCGGGGAGCTGTTTTTT
V: TRBV13; J: TRBJ1-4; size: medium-sized; D: NA; CDR3: CASSQSSDPTNEKLFF; DNA: TGTGCCAGCAGCCAAAGCTCAGATCCAACTAATGAAAAACTGTTTTTT
V: TRBV6-1; J: TRBJ2-7; size: medium-sized; D: NA; CDR3: CASRTFQSSYEQYF; DNA: TGTGCCAGTAGGACCTTCCAGAGCTCCTACGAGCAGTACTTC